This TCR beta chain was sequenced for a study of blood T cell repertoires in COVID-19. Assay: immunoSEQ multiplex PCR; the TCRdb copy retains only in-frame clones and omits some. The sample shows over 150,000 clones, 90% of them seen only once. CDR1 is SGDLS, CDR2 YYNGEE, per germline. Trimming removed 4 bases from V and 4 bases from J, with 7 bases in between. The CDR3 runs to 12 residues. This clone was seen only once. The chain couples TRBV9 to TRBJ2-3; D uncertain. The sample comprised peripheral blood. The TCR was taken from a man aged 50 to 60 with acute or convalescent COVID-19. CDR3 in amino acids: CASSSSPDTQYF. CDR3 sequence (DNA): TGTGCCAGCAGCTCCTCCCCAGATACGCAGTATTTT.